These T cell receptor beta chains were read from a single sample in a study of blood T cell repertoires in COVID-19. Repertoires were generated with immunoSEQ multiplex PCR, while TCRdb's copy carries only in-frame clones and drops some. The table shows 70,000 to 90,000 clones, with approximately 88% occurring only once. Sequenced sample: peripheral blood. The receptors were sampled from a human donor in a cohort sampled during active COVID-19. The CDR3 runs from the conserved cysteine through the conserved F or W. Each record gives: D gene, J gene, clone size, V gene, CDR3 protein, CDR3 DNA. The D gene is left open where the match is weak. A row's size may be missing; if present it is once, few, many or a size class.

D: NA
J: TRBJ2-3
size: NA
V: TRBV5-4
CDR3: CASSADGKITDTQYF
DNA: TGTGCCAGCAGCGCGGACGGGAAAATTACAGATACGCAGTATTTT

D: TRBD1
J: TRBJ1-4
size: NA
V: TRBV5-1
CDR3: CASSPGVQGAGEKLFF
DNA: TGCGCCAGCAGCCCGGGGGTACAGGGGGCTGGTGAAAAACTGTTTTTT

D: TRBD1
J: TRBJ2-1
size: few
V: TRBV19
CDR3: CASSARDSGQFF
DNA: TGTGCCAGTAGTGCCCGGGACAGCGGGCAGTTCTTC

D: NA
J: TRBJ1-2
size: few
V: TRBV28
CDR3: CASSPPDSLYGYTF
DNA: TGTGCCAGCAGTCCCCCGGACAGCCTATATGGCTACACCTTC

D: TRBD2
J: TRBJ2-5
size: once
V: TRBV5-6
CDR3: CASSLEGLREGRETQYF
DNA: TGTGCCAGCAGCTTGGAGGGCTTGCGGGAGGGCCGAGAGACCCAGTACTTC

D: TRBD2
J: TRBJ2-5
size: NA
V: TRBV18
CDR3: CASSQSSGVETQYF
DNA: TGTGCCAGCTCACAGTCTAGCGGGGTGGAGACCCAGTACTTC

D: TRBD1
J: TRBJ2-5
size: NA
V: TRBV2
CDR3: CASSEAAGGAGETQYF
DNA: TGTGCCAGCAGTGAAGCGGCAGGGGGCGCTGGGGAGACCCAGTACTTC

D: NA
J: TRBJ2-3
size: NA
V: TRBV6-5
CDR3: CASSYSGSGSDTQYF
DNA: TGTGCCAGCAGTTATAGCGGAAGTGGGTCAGATACGCAGTATTTT

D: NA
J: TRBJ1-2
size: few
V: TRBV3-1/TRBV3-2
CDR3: CASSQHSTGYTF
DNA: TGTGCCAGCAGCCAGCACTCAACTGGCTACACCTTC

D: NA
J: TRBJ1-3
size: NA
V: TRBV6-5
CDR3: CATQEATLRNTIYF
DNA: TGTGCCACCCAGGAGGCGACTTTAAGAAACACCATATATTTT

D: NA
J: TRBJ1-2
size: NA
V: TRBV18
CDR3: CASSPVGQADYGYTF
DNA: TGTGCCAGCTCACCAGTGGGGCAGGCGGACTATGGCTACACCTTC

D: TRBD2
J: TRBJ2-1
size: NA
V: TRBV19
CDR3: CASSISLAGPYNEQFF
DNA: TGTGCCAGTAGTATAAGTCTAGCGGGACCCTACAATGAGCAGTTCTTC

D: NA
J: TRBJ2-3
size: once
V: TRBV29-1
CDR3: CSVEASTDTQYF
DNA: TGCAGCGTTGAGGCCAGCACAGATACGCAGTATTTT

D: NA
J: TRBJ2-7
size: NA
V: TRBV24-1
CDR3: CATSRGGTSYEQYF
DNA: TGTGCCACCAGTCGGGGAGGGACATCGTACGAGCAGTACTTC

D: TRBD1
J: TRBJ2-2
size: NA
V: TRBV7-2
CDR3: CASSSRQGANTGELFF
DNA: TGTGCCAGCAGCTCCCGACAGGGGGCAAACACCGGGGAGCTGTTTTTT

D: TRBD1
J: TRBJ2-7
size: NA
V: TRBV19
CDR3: CASSPRDRIPYEQYF
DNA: TGTGCCAGTAGTCCCCGGGACAGGATCCCCTACGAGCAGTACTTC

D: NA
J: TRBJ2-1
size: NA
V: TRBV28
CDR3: CASSPPGHQYNEQFF
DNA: TGTGCCAGCAGTCCCCCGGGACACCAATACAATGAGCAGTTCTTC

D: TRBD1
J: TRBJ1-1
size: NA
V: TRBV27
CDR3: CASSTRDSPLDTEAFF
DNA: TGTGCCAGCAGTACCCGGGACAGTCCGCTGGACACTGAAGCTTTCTTT

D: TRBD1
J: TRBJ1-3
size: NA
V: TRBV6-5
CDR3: CASRADREAGNTIYF
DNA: TGTGCCAGCAGGGCGGACAGGGAGGCTGGAAACACCATATATTTT

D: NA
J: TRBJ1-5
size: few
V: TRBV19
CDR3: CASSIYRDSNQPQHF
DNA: TGTGCCAGTAGTATTTACAGGGATAGCAATCAGCCCCAGCATTTT

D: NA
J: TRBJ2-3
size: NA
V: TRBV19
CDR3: CASEGVADTQYF
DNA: TGTGCCTCCGAGGGGGTCGCAGATACGCAGTATTTT

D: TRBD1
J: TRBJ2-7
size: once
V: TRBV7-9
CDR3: CASSVTGFGEQYF
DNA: TGTGCCAGCAGCGTGACAGGGTTCGGCGAGCAGTACTTC

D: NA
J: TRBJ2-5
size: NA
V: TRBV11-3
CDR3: CASSLSGETQYF
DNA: TGTGCCAGCAGCTTGTCCGGGGAGACCCAGTACTTC

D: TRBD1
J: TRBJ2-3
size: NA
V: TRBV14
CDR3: CASSLGDRGPDTQYF
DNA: TGTGCCAGCAGCCTTGGGGACAGGGGGCCGGATACGCAGTATTTT

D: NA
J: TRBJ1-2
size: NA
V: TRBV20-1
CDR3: CSAGEGSGYTF
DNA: TGCAGTGCTGGGGAGGGTTCTGGCTACACCTTC

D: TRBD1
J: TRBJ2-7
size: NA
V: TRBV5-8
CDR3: CASSLEFRGPYEQYF
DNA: TGTGCCAGCAGCTTGGAATTCAGGGGGCCTTACGAGCAGTACTTC

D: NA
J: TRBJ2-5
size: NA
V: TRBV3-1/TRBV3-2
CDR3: CASSQAGQETQYF
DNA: TGTGCCAGCAGCCAGGCGGGCCAAGAGACCCAGTACTTC

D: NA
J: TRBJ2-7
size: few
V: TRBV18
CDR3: CASSPPGTGFEQYF
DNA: TGTGCCAGCTCACCACCGGGCACAGGGTTCGAGCAGTACTTC

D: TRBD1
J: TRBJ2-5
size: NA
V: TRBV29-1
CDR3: CSVSPGTGGETQYF
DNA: TGCAGCGTTTCACCAGGAACAGGGGGGGAGACCCAGTACTTC

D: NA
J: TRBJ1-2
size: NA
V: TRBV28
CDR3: CASSLSLTQGYTF
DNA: TGTGCCAGCAGTCTCTCCCTTACACAGGGCTACACCTTC